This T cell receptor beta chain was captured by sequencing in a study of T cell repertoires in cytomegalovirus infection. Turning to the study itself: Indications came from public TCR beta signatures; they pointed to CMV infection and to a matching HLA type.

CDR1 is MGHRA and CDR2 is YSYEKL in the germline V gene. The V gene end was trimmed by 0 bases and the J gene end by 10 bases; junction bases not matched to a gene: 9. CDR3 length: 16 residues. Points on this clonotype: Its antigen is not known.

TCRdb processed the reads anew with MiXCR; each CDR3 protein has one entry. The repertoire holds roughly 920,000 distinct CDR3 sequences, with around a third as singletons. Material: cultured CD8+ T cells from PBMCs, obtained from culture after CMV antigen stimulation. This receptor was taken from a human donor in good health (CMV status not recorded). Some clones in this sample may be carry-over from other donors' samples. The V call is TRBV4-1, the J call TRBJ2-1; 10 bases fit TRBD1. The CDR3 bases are TGCGCCAGCAGCCAAGATCGAGGGACAGGGGTCATGGAGCAGTTCTTC. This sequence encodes CASSQDRGTGVMEQFF.